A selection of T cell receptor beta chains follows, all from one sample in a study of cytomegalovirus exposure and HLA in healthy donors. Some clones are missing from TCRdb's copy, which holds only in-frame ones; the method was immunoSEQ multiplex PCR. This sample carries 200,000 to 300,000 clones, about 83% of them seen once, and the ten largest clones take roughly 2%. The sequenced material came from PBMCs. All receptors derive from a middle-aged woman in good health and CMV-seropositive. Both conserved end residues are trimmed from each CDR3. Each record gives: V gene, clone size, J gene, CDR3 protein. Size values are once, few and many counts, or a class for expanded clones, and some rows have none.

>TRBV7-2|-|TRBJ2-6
ASSTRGAGANVLT
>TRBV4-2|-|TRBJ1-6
ASSQVAAYNSPLH
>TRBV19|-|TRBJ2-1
ASTQWAGGNNEQF
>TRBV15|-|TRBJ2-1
ATSRDLALTHEQF
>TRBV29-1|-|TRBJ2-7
SVGTSGRAWACGEQY
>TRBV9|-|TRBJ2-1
ASSVWGDNEQF
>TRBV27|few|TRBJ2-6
ASSLRPPNRGEVGRANVLT
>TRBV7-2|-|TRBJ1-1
ASSLTGTQNTEAF
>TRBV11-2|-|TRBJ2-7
ASSLEQQGRYEQY
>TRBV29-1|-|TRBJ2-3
SARDRGLGTDTQY
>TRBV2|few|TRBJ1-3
ASRKGQGSHTIY
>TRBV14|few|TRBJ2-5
ASSHGLADLETQY
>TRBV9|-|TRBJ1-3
ASSATGGDSGNTIY
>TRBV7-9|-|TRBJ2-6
ASSLAYQVGTGVLT
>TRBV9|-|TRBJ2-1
ASSVGGLTYNEQF
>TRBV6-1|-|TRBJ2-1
ASSQTSSYNEQF
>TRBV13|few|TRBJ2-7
ASSGGGDPSYEQY